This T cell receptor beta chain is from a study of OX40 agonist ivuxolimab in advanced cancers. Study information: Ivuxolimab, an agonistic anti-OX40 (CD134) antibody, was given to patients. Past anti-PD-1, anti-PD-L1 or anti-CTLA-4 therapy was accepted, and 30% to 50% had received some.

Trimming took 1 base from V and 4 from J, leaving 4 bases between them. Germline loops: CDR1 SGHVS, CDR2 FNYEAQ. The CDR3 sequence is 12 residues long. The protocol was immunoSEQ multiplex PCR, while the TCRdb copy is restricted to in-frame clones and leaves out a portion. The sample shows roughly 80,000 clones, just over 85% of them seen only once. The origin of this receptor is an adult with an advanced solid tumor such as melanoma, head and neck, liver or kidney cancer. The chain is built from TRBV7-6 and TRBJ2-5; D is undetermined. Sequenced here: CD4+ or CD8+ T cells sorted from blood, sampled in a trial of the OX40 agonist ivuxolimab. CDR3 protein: CASSLGVETQYF. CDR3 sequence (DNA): TGTGCCAGCAGCTTAGGTGTAGAGACCCAGTACTTC.